This TCR beta chain was observed in a study of blood T cell repertoires in COVID-19. Turning to the study itself: COVID-19 samples from acute and convalescent phases originated in the United States, Italy and Spain. Sample material is recorded as cDNA or gDNA derived from T cells, B-cell-depleted T cells, or PBMCs.

Original analysis: Reference gene primer amplification gave nucleated cell count estimates. TCRdb's table, derived via immunoSEQ multiplex PCR, lists solely in-frame clones and lacks some. The D gene and trimming were derived from the DNA, and the V and J assignments and clone size from that table. The sample contains roughly 78,000 clones, roughly 85% of which appear only once. The sample was peripheral blood. This receptor was taken from a woman aged 80 or over with acute or convalescent COVID-19.

In nucleotides, the CDR3 is TGTGCCATCAGTGAGTCCGGGGGGCGAGGTGGCTACACCTTC. Translation: CAISESGGRGGYTF. The chain links TRBV10-3 to TRBJ1-2; tentative D call: TRBD1 (6 bases). This CDR3 has 14 residues. V lost 0 bases, J lost 7 bases, and 12 bases lay in between. Germline V CDR1 and CDR2: ENHRY, SYGVKD.